This T cell receptor (beta chain) came from a study of CD8 T cells in Susac syndrome. RNA, at roughly 0.45 to 1 ug, was reverse transcribed with random hexamers. TCRdb re-called the immunoSEQ multiplex PCR reads with MiXCR, one entry per CDR3 protein. The data show 210,000 or so distinct CDR3 sequences, 94% seen once. The V segment lost 5 bases and the J segment 4 bases; nucleotides outside the gene matches: 4. Germline values: CDR1 DFQATT, CDR2 SNEGSKA (reference sequence). The CDR3 extends over 13 amino acids. The chain has TRBV20-1 and TRBJ1-5; 8 bases map to TRBD1. The sequencing input was CD4+ T cells from PBMCs. The receptor was isolated from a human donor with Susac syndrome. CDR3 loop: CSAPDRGNQPQHF. In DNA, the CDR3 is TGCAGTGCTCCCGACAGGGGAAATCAGCCCCAGCATTTT.